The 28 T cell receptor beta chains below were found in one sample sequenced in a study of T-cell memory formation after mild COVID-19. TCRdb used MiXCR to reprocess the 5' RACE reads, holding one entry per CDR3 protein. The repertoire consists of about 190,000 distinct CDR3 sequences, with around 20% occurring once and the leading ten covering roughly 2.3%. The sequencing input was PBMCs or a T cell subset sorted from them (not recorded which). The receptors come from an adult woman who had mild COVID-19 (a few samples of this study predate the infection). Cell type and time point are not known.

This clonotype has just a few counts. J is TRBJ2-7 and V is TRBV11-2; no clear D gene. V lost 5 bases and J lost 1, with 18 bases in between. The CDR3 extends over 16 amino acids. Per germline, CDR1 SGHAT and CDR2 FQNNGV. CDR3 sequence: CASSHLPTLRSYEQYF. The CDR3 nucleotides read TGTGCCAGCAGCCACCTCCCAACACTTAGATCCTACGAGCAGTACTTC.

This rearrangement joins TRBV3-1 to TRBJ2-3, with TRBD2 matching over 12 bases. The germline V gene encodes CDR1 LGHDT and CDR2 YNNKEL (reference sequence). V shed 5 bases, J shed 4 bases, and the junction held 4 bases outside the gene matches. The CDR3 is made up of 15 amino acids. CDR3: CASSETSGGPDTQYF. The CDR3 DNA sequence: TGTGCCAGCAGCGAAACTAGCGGGGGGCCAGATACGCAGTATTTT.

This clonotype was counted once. CDR3 sequence reads: CASSLLALKNIQYF. CDR3 bases: TGTGCCAGCAGCTTGTTAGCGCTAAAAAACATTCAGTACTTC. The chain uses TRBV5-5 and TRBJ2-4; D possibly corresponds to TRBD2 (5 bases). V was cut by 1 base and J by 4 bases, with 9 bases left in between. Germline V gives CDR1 SGHKS, CDR2 YYEKEE (reference sequence). CDR3 length equals 14 residues. The whole variable domain, remainder taken from reference TRBV5-5 and TRBJ2-4, is DAGVTQSPTHLIKTRGQQVTLRCSPISGHKSVSWYQQVLGQGPQFIFQYYEKEERGRGNFPDRFSARQFPNYSSELNVNALLLGDSALYLCASSLLALKNIQYFGAGTRLSVL.

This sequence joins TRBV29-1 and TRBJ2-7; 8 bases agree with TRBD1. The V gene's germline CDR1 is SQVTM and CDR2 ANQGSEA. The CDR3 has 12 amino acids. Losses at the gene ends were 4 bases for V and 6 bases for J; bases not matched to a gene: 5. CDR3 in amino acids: CSVGTGLGEQYF. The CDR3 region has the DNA TGCAGCGTTGGGACAGGGCTTGGCGAGCAGTACTTC.

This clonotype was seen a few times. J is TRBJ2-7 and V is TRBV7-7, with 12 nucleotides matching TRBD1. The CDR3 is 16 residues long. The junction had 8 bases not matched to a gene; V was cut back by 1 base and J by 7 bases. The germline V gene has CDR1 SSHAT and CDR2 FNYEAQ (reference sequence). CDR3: CASSLGGTGGAEEQYF. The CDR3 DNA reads TGTGCCAGCAGCTTAGGGGGGACAGGGGGCGCGGAGGAGCAGTACTTC.

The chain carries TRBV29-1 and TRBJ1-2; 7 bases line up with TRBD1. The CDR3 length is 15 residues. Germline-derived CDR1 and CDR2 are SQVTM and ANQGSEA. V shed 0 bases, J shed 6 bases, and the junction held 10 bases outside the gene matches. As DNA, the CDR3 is TGCAGCGTTGAAGATCGAGAGACAGGGACTAATGGCTACACCTTC. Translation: CSVEDRETGTNGYTF.

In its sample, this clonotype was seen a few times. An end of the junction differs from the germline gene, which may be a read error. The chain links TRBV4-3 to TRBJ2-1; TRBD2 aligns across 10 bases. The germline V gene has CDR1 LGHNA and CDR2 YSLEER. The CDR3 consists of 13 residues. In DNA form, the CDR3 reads TGCGCCAGCAGCCAAGATGGGCTAGCGGGAGTGAAATTC. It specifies CASSQDGLAGVKF.

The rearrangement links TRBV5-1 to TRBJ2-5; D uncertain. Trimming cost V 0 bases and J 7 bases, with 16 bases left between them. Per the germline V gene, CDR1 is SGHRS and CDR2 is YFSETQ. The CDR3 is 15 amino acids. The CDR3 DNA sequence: TGCGCCAGCAGCTTGGTGAGGCAGCTGTTCGCGACCCAGTACTTC. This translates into CASSLVRQLFATQYF.

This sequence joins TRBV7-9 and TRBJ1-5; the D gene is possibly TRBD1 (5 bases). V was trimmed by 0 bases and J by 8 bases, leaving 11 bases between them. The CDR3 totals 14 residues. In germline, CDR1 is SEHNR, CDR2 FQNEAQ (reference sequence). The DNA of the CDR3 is TGTGCCAGCAGCTTAGCAAGCAGGGAAAAGCCCCAGCATTTT. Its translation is CASSLASREKPQHF.

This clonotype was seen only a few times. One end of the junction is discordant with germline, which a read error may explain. The chain's CDR3 is CASSLGLAANRLSHEQYF. DNA for the CDR3: TGTGCCAGCTCACTGGGACTAGCGGCAAATCGCCTCTCCCACGAGCAGTACTTC. The V gene is TRBV18, the J gene TRBJ2-7, with TRBD2 matching over 11 bases. This CDR3 region has 18 residues. In germline, CDR1 is KGHSH, CDR2 LQKENI.

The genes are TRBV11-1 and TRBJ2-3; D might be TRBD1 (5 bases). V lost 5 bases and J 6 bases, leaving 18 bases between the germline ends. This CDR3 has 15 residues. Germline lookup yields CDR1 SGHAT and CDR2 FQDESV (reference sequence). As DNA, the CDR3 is TGTGCCAGCAGCCGAGTCCTAGGGGTTGCCGATACGCAGTATTTT. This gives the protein CASSRVLGVADTQYF.

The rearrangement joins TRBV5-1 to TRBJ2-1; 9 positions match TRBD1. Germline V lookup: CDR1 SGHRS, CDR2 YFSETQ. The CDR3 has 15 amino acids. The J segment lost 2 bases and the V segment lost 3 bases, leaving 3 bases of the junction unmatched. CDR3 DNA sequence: TGCGCCAGCAGCTGGCGGACAGGGGCCTACAATGAGCAGTTCTTC. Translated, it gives CASSWRTGAYNEQFF.

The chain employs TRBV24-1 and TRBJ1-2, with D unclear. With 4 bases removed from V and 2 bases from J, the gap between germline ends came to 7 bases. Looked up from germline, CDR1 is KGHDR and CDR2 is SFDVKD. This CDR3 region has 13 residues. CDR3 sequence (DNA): TGTGCCACCAGTGAGCCAGAGAACTATGGCTACACCTTC. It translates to CATSEPENYGYTF.

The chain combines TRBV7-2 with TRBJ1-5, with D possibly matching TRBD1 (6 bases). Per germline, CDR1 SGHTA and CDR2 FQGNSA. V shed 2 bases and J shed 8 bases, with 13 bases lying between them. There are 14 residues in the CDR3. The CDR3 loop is CASSLRTVTKPQHF. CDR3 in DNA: TGTGCCAGCAGCTTAAGGACAGTAACTAAGCCCCAGCATTTT.

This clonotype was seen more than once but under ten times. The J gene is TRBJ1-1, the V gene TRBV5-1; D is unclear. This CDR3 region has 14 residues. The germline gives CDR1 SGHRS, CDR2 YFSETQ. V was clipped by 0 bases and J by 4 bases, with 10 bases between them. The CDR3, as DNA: TGCGCCAGCAGCTTGGACGGGCCTTCCACTGAAGCTTTCTTT. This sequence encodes CASSLDGPSTEAFF.

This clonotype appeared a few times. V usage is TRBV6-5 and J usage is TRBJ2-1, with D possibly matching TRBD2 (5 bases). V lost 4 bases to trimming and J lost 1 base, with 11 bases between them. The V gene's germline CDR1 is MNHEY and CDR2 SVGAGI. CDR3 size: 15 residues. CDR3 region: CASSWARVSYNEQFF. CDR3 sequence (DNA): TGTGCCAGCAGTTGGGCGCGGGTTTCCTACAATGAGCAGTTCTTC.

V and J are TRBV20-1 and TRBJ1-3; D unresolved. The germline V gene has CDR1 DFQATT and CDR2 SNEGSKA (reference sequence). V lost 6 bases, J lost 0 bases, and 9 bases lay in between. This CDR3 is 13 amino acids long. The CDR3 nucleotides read TGCAGTGCGGGCGTCTACTCTGGAAACACCATATATTTT. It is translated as CSAGVYSGNTIYF.

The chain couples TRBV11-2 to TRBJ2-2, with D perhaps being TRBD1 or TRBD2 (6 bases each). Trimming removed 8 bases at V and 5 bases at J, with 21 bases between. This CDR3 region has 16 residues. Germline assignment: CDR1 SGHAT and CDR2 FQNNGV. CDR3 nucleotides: TGTGCCAGCCATCGCGTGGGGGGCGCGGGTACCGGGGAGCTGTTTTTT. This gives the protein CASHRVGGAGTGELFF. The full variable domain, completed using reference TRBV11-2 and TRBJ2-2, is EAGVAQSPRYKIIEKRQSVAFWCNPISGHATLYWYQQILGQGPKLLIQFQNNGVVDDSQLPKDRFSAERLKGVDSTLKIQPAKLEDSAVYLCASHRVGGAGTGELFFGEGSRLTVL.

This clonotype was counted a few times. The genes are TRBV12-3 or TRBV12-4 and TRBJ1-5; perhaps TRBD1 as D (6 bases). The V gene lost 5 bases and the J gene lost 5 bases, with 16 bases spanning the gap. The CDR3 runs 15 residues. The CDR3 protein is CASSPATGNYQPQHF. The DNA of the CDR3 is TGTGCCAGCAGTCCCGCGACAGGCAACTATCAGCCCCAGCATTTT.

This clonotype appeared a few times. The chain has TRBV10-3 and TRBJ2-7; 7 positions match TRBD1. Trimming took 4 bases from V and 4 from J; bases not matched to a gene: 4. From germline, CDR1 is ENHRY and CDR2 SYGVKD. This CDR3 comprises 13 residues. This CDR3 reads CAISAGQIYEQYF. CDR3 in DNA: TGTGCCATCAGTGCGGGACAGATATACGAGCAGTACTTC.

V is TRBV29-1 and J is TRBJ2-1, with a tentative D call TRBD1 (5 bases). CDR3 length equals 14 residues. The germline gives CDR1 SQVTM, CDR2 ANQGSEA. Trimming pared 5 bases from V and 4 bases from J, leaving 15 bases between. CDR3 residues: CSVSRGTRYNEQFF. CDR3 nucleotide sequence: TGCAGCGTTAGTAGGGGTACCCGTTACAATGAGCAGTTCTTC.

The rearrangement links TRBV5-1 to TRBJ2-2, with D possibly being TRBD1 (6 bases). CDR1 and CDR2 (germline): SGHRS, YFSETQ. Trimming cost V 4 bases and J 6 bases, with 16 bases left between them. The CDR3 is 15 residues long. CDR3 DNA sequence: TGCGCCAGCAGCGTGCCCACAGGGTCGGCCGGGGAGCTGTTTTTT. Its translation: CASSVPTGSAGELFF.

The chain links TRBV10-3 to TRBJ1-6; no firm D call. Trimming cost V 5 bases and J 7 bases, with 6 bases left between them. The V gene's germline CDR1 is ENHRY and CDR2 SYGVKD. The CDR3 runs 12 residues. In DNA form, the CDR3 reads TGTGCCATCAGTACTGGGAATTCACCCCTCCACTTT. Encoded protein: CAISTGNSPLHF.

The CDR3: CASHRANQPQHF. In DNA form, the CDR3 reads TGTGCCAGTCACAGGGCCAATCAGCCCCAGCATTTT. The chain recombines TRBV6-5 with TRBJ1-5; TRBD1 might be the D (6 bases). Germline CDR1 is MNHEY and CDR2 is SVGAGI. V dropped 9 bases and J dropped 3 bases, with 9 bases sitting between them. The CDR3 has 12 amino acids.

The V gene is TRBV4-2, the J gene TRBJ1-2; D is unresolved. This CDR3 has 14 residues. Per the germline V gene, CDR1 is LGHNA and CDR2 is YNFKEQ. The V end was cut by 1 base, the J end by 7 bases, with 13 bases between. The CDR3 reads CASSQGPGTSGYTF. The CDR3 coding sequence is TGTGCCAGCAGCCAAGGACCGGGAACCTCTGGCTACACCTTC.

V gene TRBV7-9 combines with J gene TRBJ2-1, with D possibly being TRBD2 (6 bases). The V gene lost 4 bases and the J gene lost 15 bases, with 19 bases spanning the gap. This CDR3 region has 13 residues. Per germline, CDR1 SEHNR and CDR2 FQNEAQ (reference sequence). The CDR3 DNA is TGTGCCAGCAGCTCGACTGAAGCGGGTTCCGGGTTCTTC. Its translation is CASSSTEAGSGFF.

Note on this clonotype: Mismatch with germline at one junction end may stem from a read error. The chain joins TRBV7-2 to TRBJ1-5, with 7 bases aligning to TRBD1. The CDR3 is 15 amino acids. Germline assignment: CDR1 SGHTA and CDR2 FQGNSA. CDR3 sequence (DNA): TGTGCCAGCAGCTTACAGACAGGGAGCAATAAGCCCCAGCATTTT. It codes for CASSLQTGSNKPQHF.

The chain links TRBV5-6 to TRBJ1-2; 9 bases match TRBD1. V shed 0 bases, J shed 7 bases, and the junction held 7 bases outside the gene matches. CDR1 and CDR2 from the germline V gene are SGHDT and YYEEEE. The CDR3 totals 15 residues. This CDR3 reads CASSLAGQGERGYTF. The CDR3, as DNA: TGTGCCAGCAGCTTGGCGGGACAGGGAGAACGTGGCTACACCTTC.